This T cell receptor beta chain derives from a study of T cell clonotyping in hematopoietic cell transplantation. CDR1 and CDR2 from the germline V gene are SGDLS and YYNGEE. This CDR3 contains 13 residues. With 1 base removed from V and 4 bases from J, the gap between germline ends came to 8 bases. There are a few counts of this clone. Sequenced by immunoSEQ multiplex PCR; TCRdb stores in-frame clones only, minus some. The table records 15,000 or so clones, roughly 85% of them present only once. This rearrangement joins TRBV9 to TRBJ2-5; D not certain. Sequencing used peripheral blood mononuclear cells. The TCR was taken from a woman aged 40 to 50 in good health. Some clones in this sample may be carry-over from other donors' samples. CDR3: CASSVMGLETQYF. DNA for the CDR3: TGTGCCAGCAGCGTAATGGGGTTAGAGACCCAGTACTTC.